The 2 T cell receptor beta chains reported below all come from one sample, sequenced in a study of blood T cell repertoires in COVID-19. TCRdb's copy holds only in-frame clones and misses some; the assay was immunoSEQ multiplex PCR. The repertoire holds around 190,000 clones, roughly 80% seen once, with roughly an eighth in the top ten. Sequences were obtained from peripheral blood. These receptors were obtained from a woman aged 45-65 years with acute or convalescent COVID-19.

This clone showed up just a few times. V gene TRBV19 combines with J gene TRBJ2-2, with TRBD2 matching 10 bases. Germline CDR1 is LNHDA and CDR2 is SQIVND (reference sequence). The junction had 7 bases not matched to a gene; V was cut back by 8 bases and J by 7 bases. The CDR3 extends over 14 amino acids. In nucleotides, the CDR3 is TGTGCCAGTGAGCGGGGGGGCTTTGACGGGGAGCTGTTTTTT. It translates to CASERGGFDGELFF.

This sequence joins TRBV3-1 (or the pseudogene TRBV3-2) and TRBJ1-2; 9 bases align to TRBD1. V lost 1 base and J lost 6; bases outside the gene matches: 6. Germline values: CDR1 LGHDT, CDR2 YNNKEL (reference sequence). CDR3 length: 15 residues. The CDR3 DNA sequence: TGTGCCAGCAGCCAAGCCCTTGACAGGGGGGATGGCTACACCTTC. This translates into CASSQALDRGDGYTF.